The entry below gives a single T cell receptor beta chain sequence along with its context. The CDR3 length is 16 residues. The V gene end was trimmed by 2 bases and the J gene end by 0 bases; junction bases not matched to a gene: 1. Looked up from germline, CDR1 is MGHRA and CDR2 is YSYEKL. Sequencing was performed with immunoSEQ multiplex PCR; in TCRdb, only in-frame clones are kept and a portion is missing. This sample has roughly 35,000 clones; roughly 88% occur once, and the top ten carry approximately 1.6%. The data originate from a study of T cells in narcolepsy. The sequenced material came from CD45RA- memory CD4+ T cells from PBMCs. This chain uses TRBV4-1 with TRBJ2-5; TRBD2 matches 12 bases. This receptor was identified in a human donor with narcolepsy. CDR3 coding DNA: TGCGCCAGCAGCCAAACTAGCGGGGGGAACCAAGAGACCCAGTACTTC. Its translation: CASSQTSGGNQETQYF.